This T cell receptor (beta chain) was observed in a study of PD-1 blockade in classical Hodgkin lymphoma. Measured with immunoSEQ multiplex PCR; TCRdb has only the in-frame clones, and not every one. The sample yields about 40,000 clones, 69% seen once. J was trimmed by 8 bases and V by 6 bases; bases with no gene match: 5. Per germline, CDR1 MNHEY and CDR2 SMNVEV (reference sequence). The CDR3 loop spans 13 amino acids. Every patient was affected by relapse after autologous stem cell transplantation, while exposure to brentuximab vedotin was not uniform. This clone was picked up a small number of times.

The TCR sequence derives from a human donor with classical Hodgkin lymphoma. The chain recombines TRBV27 with TRBJ1-2; TRBD1 agrees at 11 bases. Specimen: peripheral blood mononuclear cells (PBMCs), collected before the second cycle of nivolumab. In DNA form, the CDR3 reads TGTGCCAGCAGCCGGGACAGGGGGTGGGGCTACACCTTC. Protein product: CASSRDRGWGYTF.